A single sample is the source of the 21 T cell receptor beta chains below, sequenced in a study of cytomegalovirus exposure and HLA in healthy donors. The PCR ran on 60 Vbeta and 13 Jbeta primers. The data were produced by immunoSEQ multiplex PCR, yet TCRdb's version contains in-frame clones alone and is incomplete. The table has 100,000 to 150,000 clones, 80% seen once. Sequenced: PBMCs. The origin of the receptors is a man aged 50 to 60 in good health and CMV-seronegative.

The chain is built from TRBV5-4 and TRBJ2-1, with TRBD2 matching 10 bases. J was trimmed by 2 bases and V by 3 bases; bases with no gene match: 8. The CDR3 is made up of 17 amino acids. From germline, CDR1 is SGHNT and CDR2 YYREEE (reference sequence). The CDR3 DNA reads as TGTGCCAGCAGCTCCCGAAGAGCGGGAGGGACCTACAATGAGCAGTTCTTC. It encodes CASSSRRAGGTYNEQFF. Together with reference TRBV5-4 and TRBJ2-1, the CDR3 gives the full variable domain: ETGVTQSPTHLIKTRGQQVTLRCSSQSGHNTVSWYQQALGQGPQFIFQYYREEENGRGNFPPRFSGLQFPNYSSELNVNALELDDSALYLCASSSRRAGGTYNEQFFGPGTRLTVL.

DNA for the CDR3: TGTGCTAGTGGTCCTCCTACAGGGCCCGAAGAGACCCAGTACTTC. It is translated as CASGPPTGPEETQYF. The chain combines TRBV12-5 with TRBJ2-5; tentative D call: TRBD1 (6 bases). The germline V and J ends were trimmed by 5 bases and 3 bases, with 16 bases remaining between them. Germline V gene lookup returns CDR1 LGHNT and CDR2 FRNRAP. The CDR3 has 15 residues. The full variable domain, rest sourced from reference TRBV12-5 and TRBJ2-5, is DARVTQTPRHKVTEMGQEVTMRCQPILGHNTVFWYRQTMMQGLELLAYFRNRAPLDDSGMPKDRFSAEMPDATLATLKIQPSEPRDSAVYFCASGPPTGPEETQYFGPGTRLLVL.

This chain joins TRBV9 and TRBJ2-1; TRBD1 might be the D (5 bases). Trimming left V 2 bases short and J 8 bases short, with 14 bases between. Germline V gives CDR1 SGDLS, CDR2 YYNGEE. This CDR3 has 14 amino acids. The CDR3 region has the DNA TGTGCCAGCAGCGTCCGGGCAGGGTTTGATGAGCAGTTCTTC. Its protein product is CASSVRAGFDEQFF.

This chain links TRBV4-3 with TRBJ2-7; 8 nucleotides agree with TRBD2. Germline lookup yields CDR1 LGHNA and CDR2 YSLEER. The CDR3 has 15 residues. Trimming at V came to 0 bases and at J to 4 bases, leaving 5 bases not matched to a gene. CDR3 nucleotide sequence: TGCGCCAGCAGCCAAGATTTAGCGGGGATGTACGAGCAGTACTTC. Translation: CASSQDLAGMYEQYF.

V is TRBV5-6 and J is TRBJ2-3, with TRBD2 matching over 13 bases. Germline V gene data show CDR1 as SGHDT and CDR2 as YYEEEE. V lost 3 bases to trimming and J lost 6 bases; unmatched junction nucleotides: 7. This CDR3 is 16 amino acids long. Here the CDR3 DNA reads TGTGCCAGCAGCTACACAACTAGCGGGAGGGCGGATACGCAGTATTTT. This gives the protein CASSYTTSGRADTQYF. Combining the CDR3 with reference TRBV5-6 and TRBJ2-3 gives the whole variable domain DAGVTQSPTHLIKTRGQQVTLRCSPKSGHDTVSWYQQALGQGPQFIFQYYEEEERQRGNFPDRFSGHQFPNYSSELNVNALLLGDSALYLCASSYTTSGRADTQYFGPGTRLTVL.

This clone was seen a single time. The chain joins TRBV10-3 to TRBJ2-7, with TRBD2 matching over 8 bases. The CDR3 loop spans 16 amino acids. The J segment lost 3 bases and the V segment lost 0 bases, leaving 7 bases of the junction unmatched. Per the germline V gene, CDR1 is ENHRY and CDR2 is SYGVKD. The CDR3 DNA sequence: TGTGCCATCAGTGAGTCGAAAAGCGGGGGTAGCTACGAGCAGTACTTC. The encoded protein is CAISESKSGGSYEQYF.

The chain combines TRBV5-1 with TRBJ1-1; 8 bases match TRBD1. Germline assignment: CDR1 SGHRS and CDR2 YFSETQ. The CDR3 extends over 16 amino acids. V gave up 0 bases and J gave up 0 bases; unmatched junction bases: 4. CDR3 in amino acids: CASSLGQGIMNTEAFF. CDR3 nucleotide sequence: TGCGCCAGCAGCTTGGGACAGGGGATCATGAACACTGAAGCTTTCTTT.

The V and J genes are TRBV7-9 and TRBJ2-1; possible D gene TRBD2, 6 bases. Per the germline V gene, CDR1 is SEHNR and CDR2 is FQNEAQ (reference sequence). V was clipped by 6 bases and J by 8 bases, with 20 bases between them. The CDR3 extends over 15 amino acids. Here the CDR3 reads CASSLVGRTSHEQFF. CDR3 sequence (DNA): TGTGCCAGCAGTCTGGTTGGGAGGACATCCCATGAGCAGTTCTTC.

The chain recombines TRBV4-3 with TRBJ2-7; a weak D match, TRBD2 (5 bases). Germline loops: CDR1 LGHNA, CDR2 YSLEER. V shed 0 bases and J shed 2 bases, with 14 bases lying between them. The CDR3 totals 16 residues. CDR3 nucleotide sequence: TGCGCCAGCAGCCAAGATTCGAGCGGCAAAACCTACGAGCAGTACTTC. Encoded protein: CASSQDSSGKTYEQYF.

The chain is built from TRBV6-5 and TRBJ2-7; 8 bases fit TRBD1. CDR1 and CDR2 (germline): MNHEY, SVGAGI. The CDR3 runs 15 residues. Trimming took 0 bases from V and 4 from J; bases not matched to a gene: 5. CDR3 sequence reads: CASSYSTGGRYEQYF. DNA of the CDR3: TGTGCCAGCAGTTACTCCACAGGGGGGCGGTACGAGCAGTACTTC.

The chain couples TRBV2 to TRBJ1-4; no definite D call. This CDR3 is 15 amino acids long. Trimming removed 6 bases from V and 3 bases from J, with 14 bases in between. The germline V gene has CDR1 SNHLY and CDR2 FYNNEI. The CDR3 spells CASSKSPGANEKLFF. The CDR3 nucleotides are TGTGCCAGCAGCAAGTCCCCCGGGGCTAATGAAAAACTGTTTTTT.

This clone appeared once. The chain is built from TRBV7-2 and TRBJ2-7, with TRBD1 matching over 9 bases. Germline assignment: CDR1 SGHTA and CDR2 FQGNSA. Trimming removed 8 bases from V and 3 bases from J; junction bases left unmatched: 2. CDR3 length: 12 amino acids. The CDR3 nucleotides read TGTGCCAGCGGGGACAGGGTCTACGAGCAGTACTTC. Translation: CASGDRVYEQYF. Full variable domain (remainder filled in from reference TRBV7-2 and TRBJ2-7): GAGVSQSPSNKVTEKGKDVELRCDPISGHTALYWYRQSLGQGLEFLIYFQGNSAPDKSGLPSDRFSAERTGGSVSTLTIQRTQQEDSAVYLCASGDRVYEQYFGPGTRLTVT.

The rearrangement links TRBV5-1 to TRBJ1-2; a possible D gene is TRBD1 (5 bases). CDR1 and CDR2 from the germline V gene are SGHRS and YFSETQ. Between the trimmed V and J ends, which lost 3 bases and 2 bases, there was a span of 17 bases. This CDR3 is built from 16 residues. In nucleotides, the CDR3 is TGCGCCAGCAGCTGGGGCGGTGACATGGCGAACTATGGCTACACCTTC. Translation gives CASSWGGDMANYGYTF.

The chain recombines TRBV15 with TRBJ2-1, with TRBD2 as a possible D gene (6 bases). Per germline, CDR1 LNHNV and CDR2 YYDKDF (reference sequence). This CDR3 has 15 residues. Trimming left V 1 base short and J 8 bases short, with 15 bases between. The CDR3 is CATSRGSGVFDEQFF. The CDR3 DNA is TGTGCCACCAGCAGAGGTTCGGGGGTGTTCGATGAGCAGTTCTTC.

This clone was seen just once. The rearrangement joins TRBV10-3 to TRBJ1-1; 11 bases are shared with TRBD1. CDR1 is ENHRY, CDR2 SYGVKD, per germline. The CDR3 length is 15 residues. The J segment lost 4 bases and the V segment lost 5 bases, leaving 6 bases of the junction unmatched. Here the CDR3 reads CAISQAGTGGTEAFF. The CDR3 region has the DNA TGTGCCATCAGTCAGGCCGGGACAGGGGGCACTGAAGCTTTCTTT.

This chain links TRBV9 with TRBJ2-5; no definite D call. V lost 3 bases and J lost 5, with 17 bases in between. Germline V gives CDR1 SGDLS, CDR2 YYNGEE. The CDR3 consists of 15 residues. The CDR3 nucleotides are TGTGCCAGCAGCGCCTTAGCCCGCGCAACGGAGACCCAGTACTTC. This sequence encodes CASSALARATETQYF.

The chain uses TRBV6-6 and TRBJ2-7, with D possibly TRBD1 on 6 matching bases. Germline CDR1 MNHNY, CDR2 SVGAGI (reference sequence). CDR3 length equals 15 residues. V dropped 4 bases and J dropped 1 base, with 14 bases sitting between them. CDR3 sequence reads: CASSSGHGISYEQYF. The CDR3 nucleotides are TGTGCCAGCAGTTCGGGACATGGAATTTCCTACGAGCAGTACTTC.

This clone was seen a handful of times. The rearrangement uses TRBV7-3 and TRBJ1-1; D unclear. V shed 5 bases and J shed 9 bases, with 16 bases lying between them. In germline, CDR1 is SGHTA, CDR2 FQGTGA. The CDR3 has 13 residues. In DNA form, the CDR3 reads TGTGCCAGCAGCACCAGGTCGGGGATTAAAGCTTTCTTT. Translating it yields CASSTRSGIKAFF.

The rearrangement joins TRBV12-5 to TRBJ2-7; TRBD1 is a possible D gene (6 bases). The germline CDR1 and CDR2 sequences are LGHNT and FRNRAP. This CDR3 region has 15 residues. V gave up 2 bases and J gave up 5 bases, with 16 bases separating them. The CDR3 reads CASGLISGAHHEQYF. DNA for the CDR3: TGTGCTAGTGGTTTGATCTCAGGGGCGCATCACGAGCAGTACTTC.

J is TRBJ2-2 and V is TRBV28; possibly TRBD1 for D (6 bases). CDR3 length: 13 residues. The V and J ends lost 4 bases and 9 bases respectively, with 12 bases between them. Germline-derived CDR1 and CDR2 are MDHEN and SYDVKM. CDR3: CASSSSDRRELFF. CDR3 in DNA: TGTGCCAGCAGTTCATCGGACAGAAGGGAGCTGTTTTTT.

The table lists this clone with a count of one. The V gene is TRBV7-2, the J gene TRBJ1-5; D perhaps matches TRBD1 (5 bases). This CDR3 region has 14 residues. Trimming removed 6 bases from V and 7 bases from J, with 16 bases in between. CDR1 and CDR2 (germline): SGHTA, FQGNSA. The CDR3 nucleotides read TGTGCCAGCAGGCTTTCAGGGATCGAACAGCCCCAGCATTTT. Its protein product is CASRLSGIEQPQHF.